These 6 T cell receptor beta chains originate from one sample sequenced in a study of shared clonotypes between healthy human individuals. TCRdb keeps only in-frame clones here, not all; method: immunoSEQ multiplex PCR. The profile shows around 990,000 clones, 77% of them singletons. The sample comprised memory CD4+ T cells from PBMCs. The sample's subset: CD45RA-negative fraction. The receptor source for this set is a man aged 18 to 30 in good health. Some clones in this sample may be carry-over from other donors' samples.

Ten or more counts support this clone. V gene TRBV6-6 combines with J gene TRBJ1-5, with D tentatively TRBD1 (5 bases). Per germline, CDR1 MNHNY and CDR2 SVGAGI (reference sequence). V lost 2 bases and J lost 5, with 13 bases in between. CDR3 length equals 15 residues. CDR3 bases: TGTGCCAGCAGTTACCGACAGCCCCGGGATCAGCCCCAGCATTTT. Protein: CASSYRQPRDQPQHF.

About this clone: A clone one base away is much larger, so this may be a read error. The chain has TRBV6-6 and TRBJ1-4; D unresolved. Germline V gene sequence: CDR1 MNHNY, CDR2 SVGAGI (reference sequence). CDR3 length: 11 residues. Trimming took off 4 bases at V and 7 bases at J, with 4 bases between the two ends. The CDR3 coding sequence is TGTGCCAGCAGTTCGAGTGAAAAACTGTTTTTT. This codes for CASSSSEKLFF.

J is TRBJ2-1 and V is TRBV5-1; D gene uncertain. Deletions cut 2 bases from V and 5 bases from J, with 11 bases between. CDR1 is SGHRS and CDR2 is YFSETQ in the germline V gene. The CDR3 is made up of 14 amino acids. CDR3 in amino acids: CASSFYTVNNEQFF. The DNA for the CDR3 is TGCGCCAGCAGCTTCTACACCGTTAACAATGAGCAGTTCTTC. The variable domain in full, with the rest retrieved from reference TRBV5-1 and TRBJ2-1, is KAGVTQTPRYLIKTRGQQVTLSCSPISGHRSVSWYQQTPGQGLQFLFEYFSETQRNKGNFPGRFSGRQFSNSRSEMNVSTLELGDSALYLCASSFYTVNNEQFFGPGTRLTVL.

Worth noting for this clone: Other DNA sequences within the sample encode an identical CDR3. The V call is TRBV5-1, the J call TRBJ1-1; D call uncertain. Germline loops: CDR1 SGHRS, CDR2 YFSETQ. The CDR3 spans 13 residues. Trimming removed 0 bases from V and 1 base from J, with 4 bases in between. In DNA, the CDR3 is TGCGCCAGCAGCTTGGAAGGGAACACTGAAGCTTTCTTT. Its translation: CASSLEGNTEAFF.

V and J are TRBV28 and TRBJ2-1; weak D call: TRBD1 (6 bases). The germline V and J ends were trimmed by 6 bases and 0 bases, with 18 bases remaining between them. Germline V gene lookup returns CDR1 MDHEN and CDR2 SYDVKM. CDR3 length equals 17 residues. Here the CDR3 reads CASSTKFGTLSYNEQFF. The DNA of the CDR3 is TGTGCCAGCAGCACAAAATTCGGGACACTCTCCTACAATGAGCAGTTCTTC.

The V gene is TRBV2, the J gene TRBJ2-5, with 10 bases lining up with TRBD1. With 6 bases clipped from V and 5 bases from J, the junction kept 12 bases outside the gene matches. Germline V gene lookup returns CDR1 SNHLY and CDR2 FYNNEI. This CDR3 comprises 16 residues. DNA for the CDR3: TGTGCCAGCAGCGTCGCCGGGACAGGGGAGAAGGAGACCCAGTACTTC. This encodes CASSVAGTGEKETQYF.